This TCR beta chain was profiled in a study of read filtering for tumor transcriptome and immune sequencing. The overall study: Mean patient age was approximately 71 years, range about 45 to 85; 17 male, about 15 female. RNA-seq yielded only roughly 75 to 1273 TCR reads, IR-seq about 4.05 to 11 million. After DNase treatment, RNA was made into whole-transcriptome libraries.

Molecular barcoded adaptors covering alpha/delta and beta/gamma chains were used on 400 to 450 ng RNA. TCRdb reprocessed the reads via MiXCR and lists one record per CDR3 protein. The sample has some 120,000 distinct CDR3 sequences; 10% to 15% are singletons. The V gene end was trimmed by 3 bases and the J gene end by 5 bases; junction bases not matched to a gene: 12. This CDR3 contains 17 residues. CDR1 MDHEN and CDR2 SYDVKM come from the germline V gene. In the case of this clonotype: This may stem from a read error, because a much larger clone lies one nucleotide away.

This chain uses TRBV28 with TRBJ2-1, with 8 bases lining up with TRBD2. The sequence was collected from a donor aged 40 or over with multiple myeloma. Sequenced input: a population of CD138-negative cells sorted from bone marrow. This chain's CDR3 is CASSFATSERINNEQFF. In DNA, the CDR3 is TGTGCCAGCAGTTTCGCGACTAGCGAGAGGATAAACAATGAGCAGTTCTTC.